The T cell receptor (beta chain) described here comes from a study of neoadjuvant anti-PD-1 for oral cavity cancer. The ends lost 4 bases at V and 1 base at J; junction bases unmatched: 7. CDR1 is KGHSH and CDR2 is LQKENI in the germline V gene. This CDR3 comprises 17 residues. Only in-frame clones appear in the TCRdb table, and some are missing; sequencing was by immunoSEQ multiplex PCR. This sample has over 30,000 clones, with 80% found just once. Time point: after neoadjuvant nivolumab, at surgical resection. No culture or expansion preceded analysis of these blood cells. The source was PBMCs, collected after nivolumab (anti-PD-1) treatment. The chain carries TRBV18 and TRBJ2-2; 9 bases are a match to TRBD1. This clonotype was sampled from a person between 35 and 79 years old with oral cavity squamous cell carcinoma. This chain's CDR3 is CASSLRMTGGNTGELFF. As DNA, the CDR3 is TGTGCCAGCTCACTAAGGATGACAGGGGGGAACACCGGGGAGCTGTTTTTT.